The 6 T cell receptor beta chains in this list originate from one sample, sequenced in a study of T cells in Graves' hyperthyroidism and ophthalmopathy. The TCR beta CDR3 regions underwent amplification using RNA transcripts as the source. HTBI primers were employed in a first-round RT-PCR of the TCR CDR3. From the multiplex PCR reads, TCRdb called clonotypes with MiXCR, one entry per CDR3 protein. Altogether 480,000 or so distinct CDR3 sequences are present, around 43% being singletons, with the ten largest covering about two fifths. Sequencing was done on a sample of peripheral blood or thyroid tissue (not recorded which). The origin of the receptors is an adult woman with Graves' disease, either hyperthyroidism or ophthalmopathy (not recorded which).

This clonotype was observed many times. The rearrangement joins TRBV5-1 to TRBJ1-1, with 7 nucleotides matching TRBD1. Looked up from germline, CDR1 is SGHRS and CDR2 is YFSETQ. CDR3 size: 14 residues. J gave up 7 bases and V 3 bases, and 9 bases lay outside the gene matches. The CDR3 region has the DNA TGCGCCAGCAGCTACCGGGACAGTGAGGATGAAGCTTTCTTT. Its translation: CASSYRDSEDEAFF.

The chain joins TRBV2 to TRBJ1-6, with D perhaps matching TRBD1 (5 bases). The CDR3 totals 18 residues. Germline assignment: CDR1 SNHLY and CDR2 FYNNEI. The germline V and J ends were trimmed by 5 bases and 0 bases, with 17 bases remaining between them. The CDR3 sequence is CASSSGTSGSSYNSPLHF. CDR3 nucleotide sequence: TGTGCCAGCAGTTCCGGGACTAGCGGAAGCTCCTATAATTCACCCCTCCACTTT.

V gene TRBV15 combines with J gene TRBJ1-1; D might be TRBD1 (5 bases). CDR3 size: 14 residues. V shed 4 bases and J shed 4 bases, with 13 bases lying between them. From germline, CDR1 is LNHNV and CDR2 YYDKDF (reference sequence). CDR3 bases: TGTGCCACCAGCACCCTTGTTGGGGGCACTGAAGCTTTCTTT. Amino acid sequence: CATSTLVGGTEAFF.

The chain combines TRBV29-1 with TRBJ2-5, with D perhaps being TRBD1 or TRBD2 (5 bases each). V was clipped by 6 bases and J by 5 bases, with 13 bases between them. From germline, CDR1 is SQVTM and CDR2 ANQGSEA. CDR3 length equals 12 residues. The CDR3 here is CSVSRDGETQYF. The DNA for the CDR3 is TGCAGCGTATCCAGGGACGGGGAGACCCAGTACTTC.

The chain carries TRBV5-5 and TRBJ2-6; TRBD2 is a possible D gene (5 bases). The germline V gene has CDR1 SGHKS and CDR2 YYEKEE (reference sequence). Trimming stripped 2 bases from V and 4 bases from J, with 10 bases between. The CDR3 extends over 15 amino acids. In DNA form, the CDR3 reads TGTGCCAGCAGCTTTGGCGGGCCCGGGGCCAACGTCCTGACTTTC. Protein: CASSFGGPGANVLTF.

Ten or more counts support this clonotype. The gene calls are TRBV6-2 or TRBV6-3 and TRBJ1-6; perhaps TRBD1 as D (6 bases). This CDR3 is 13 amino acids long. From germline, CDR1 is MNHEY and CDR2 SVGEGT. V lost 8 bases and J 8 bases, leaving 13 bases between the germline ends. In DNA, the CDR3 is TGTGCCAGCGAAGACCCAGGGGATTCACCCCTCCACTTT. Its translation: CASEDPGDSPLHF.